The 10 T cell receptor beta chains in this list originate from one sample, sequenced in a study of T-cell memory formation after mild COVID-19. Using its own MiXCR run on the 5' RACE reads, TCRdb lists one record per CDR3 protein. Found here are a few hundred thousand distinct CDR3 sequences, more than 20% of them singletons; the top ten hold roughly an eighth. Sequencing input: PBMCs or a T cell subset sorted from them (not recorded which). These receptors all stem from an adult woman who had mild COVID-19 (a few samples of this study predate the infection). Cell type and time point are not known.

The rearrangement links TRBV5-1 to TRBJ2-2, with D unclear. This CDR3 is 16 amino acids long. The V end was cut by 0 bases, the J end by 0 bases, with 9 bases between. Per germline, CDR1 SGHRS and CDR2 YFSETQ. The CDR3: CASSLAVTPNTGELFF. The CDR3, as DNA: TGCGCCAGCAGCTTGGCCGTGACCCCGAACACCGGGGAGCTGTTTTTT.

The chain joins TRBV12-3 or TRBV12-4 to TRBJ2-5; TRBD2 is a possible D gene (6 bases). The CDR3 is 17 residues long. Trimming left V 6 bases short and J 4 bases short, with 24 bases between. This chain's CDR3 is CASSPRLTSPERETQYF. DNA of the CDR3: TGTGCCAGCAGCCCTCGTCTTACTAGCCCGGAGAGAGAGACCCAGTACTTC.

The rearrangement links TRBV6-2 or TRBV6-3 to TRBJ2-7; 7 bases are shared with TRBD2. CDR3 length: 14 residues. Trimming at V came to 6 bases and at J to 0 bases, leaving 5 bases not matched to a gene. Germline loops: CDR1 MNHEY, CDR2 SVGEGT. The CDR3 DNA sequence: TGTGCCAGCAGGCCCGGGACTAACTCCTACGAGCAGTACTTC. It translates to CASRPGTNSYEQYF.

This clonotype was observed at least ten times. V gene TRBV10-3 combines with J gene TRBJ2-7; 9 bases align to TRBD1. V shed 6 bases, J shed 4 bases, and the junction held 10 bases outside the gene matches. Germline V lookup: CDR1 ENHRY, CDR2 SYGVKD. The CDR3 has 15 amino acids. The CDR3 region is CAISEGTGQSYEQYF. The CDR3 DNA follows: TGTGCCATCAGCGAAGGGACAGGGCAATCTTACGAGCAGTACTTC.

The V and J genes are TRBV28 and TRBJ2-5, with TRBD1 matching over 10 bases. From germline, CDR1 is MDHEN and CDR2 SYDVKM. This CDR3 spans 15 amino acids. V gave up 6 bases and J gave up 5 bases; unmatched junction bases: 9. This chain's CDR3 is CASSAGQGRLETQYF. CDR3 nucleotides: TGTGCCAGCAGCGCGGGACAGGGGAGATTGGAGACCCAGTACTTC. Full variable domain (missing parts from reference TRBV28 and TRBJ2-5): DVKVTQSSRYLVKRTGEKVFLECVQDMDHENMFWYRQDPGLGLRLIYFSYDVKMKEKGDIPEGYSVSREKKERFSLILESASTNQTSMYLCASSAGQGRLETQYFGPGTRLLVL.

This chain uses TRBV4-1 with TRBJ1-4; 9 bases agree with TRBD1. V gave up 5 bases and J gave up 3 bases; unmatched junction bases: 4. This CDR3 has 15 amino acids. The germline CDR1 and CDR2 sequences are MGHRA and YSYEKL. The CDR3 loop reads CASSARTGANEKLFF. The CDR3 nucleotides are TGCGCCAGCAGCGCCCGGACAGGGGCTAATGAAAAACTGTTTTTT.

J is TRBJ2-2 and V is TRBV4-1, with 11 positions matching TRBD2. V lost 2 bases and J lost 6; bases outside the gene matches: 2. The CDR3 extends over 15 amino acids. Germline CDR1 and CDR2: MGHRA and YSYEKL. The CDR3 sequence: CASSQLAGGAGELFF. DNA for the CDR3: TGCGCCAGCAGCCAACTAGCGGGGGGTGCCGGGGAGCTGTTTTTT.

The rearrangement links TRBV19 to TRBJ2-7; a weak D match, TRBD2 (6 bases). Trimming took off 5 bases at V and 6 bases at J, with 14 bases between the two ends. The CDR3 totals 13 residues. Germline CDR1 LNHDA, CDR2 SQIVND (reference sequence). The CDR3 DNA reads as TGTGCCAGTAGTGCGCGATCTAGCGCCGAGCAGTACTTC. Translation gives CASSARSSAEQYF.

This chain links TRBV5-1 with TRBJ2-3, with 9 bases lining up with TRBD2. Per the germline V gene, CDR1 is SGHRS and CDR2 is YFSETQ. The J segment lost 6 bases and the V segment lost 0 bases, leaving 8 bases of the junction unmatched. This CDR3 is 16 amino acids long. CDR3 loop: CASSLEAGGPSDTQYF. The CDR3 DNA reads TGCGCCAGCAGCTTGGAGGCGGGAGGGCCCTCGGATACGCAGTATTTT.

This clonotype came up a few times. The V and J genes are TRBV10-3 and TRBJ2-3, with 7 bases aligning to TRBD2. This CDR3 spans 15 amino acids. Trimming at V came to 6 bases and at J to 2 bases, leaving 8 bases not matched to a gene. Germline V lookup: CDR1 ENHRY, CDR2 SYGVKD. CDR3 loop: CAIRELAHPTDTQYF. CDR3 nucleotides: TGTGCCATCAGGGAACTAGCGCACCCCACAGATACGCAGTATTTT.